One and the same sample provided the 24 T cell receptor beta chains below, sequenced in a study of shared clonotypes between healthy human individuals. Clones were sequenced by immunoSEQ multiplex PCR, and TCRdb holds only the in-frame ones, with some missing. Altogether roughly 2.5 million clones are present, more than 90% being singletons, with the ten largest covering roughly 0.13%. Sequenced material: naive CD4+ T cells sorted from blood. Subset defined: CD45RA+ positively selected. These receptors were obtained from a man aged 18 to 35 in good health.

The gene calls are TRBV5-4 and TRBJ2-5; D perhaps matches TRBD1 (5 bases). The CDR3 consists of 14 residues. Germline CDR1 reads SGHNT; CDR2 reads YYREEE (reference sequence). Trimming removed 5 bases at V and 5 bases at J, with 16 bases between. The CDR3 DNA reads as TGTGCCAGCAGTCGAACCCAGGGATTGGAGACCCAGTACTTC. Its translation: CASSRTQGLETQYF.

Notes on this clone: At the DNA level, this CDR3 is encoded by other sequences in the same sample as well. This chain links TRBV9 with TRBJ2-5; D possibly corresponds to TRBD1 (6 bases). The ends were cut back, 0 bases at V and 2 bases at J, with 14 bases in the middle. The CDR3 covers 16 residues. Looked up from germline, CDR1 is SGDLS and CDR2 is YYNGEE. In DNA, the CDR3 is TGTGCCAGCAGCGTAGCTACCAGGGGCGGTCAAGAGACCCAGTACTTC. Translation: CASSVATRGGQETQYF.

The CDR3 sequence is CAWTSAPGGYTF. CDR3 in DNA: TGTGCCTGGACCAGCGCCCCGGGGGGCTACACCTTC. The chain joins TRBV30 to TRBJ1-2, with unresolved D. CDR1 and CDR2 from the germline V gene are GTSNPN and SVGIG (reference sequence). The CDR3 is 12 amino acids. V shed 4 bases and J shed 8 bases, with 14 bases lying between them.

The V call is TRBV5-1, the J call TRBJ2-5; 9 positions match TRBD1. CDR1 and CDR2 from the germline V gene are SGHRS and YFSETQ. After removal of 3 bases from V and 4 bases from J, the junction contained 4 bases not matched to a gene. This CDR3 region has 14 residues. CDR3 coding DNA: TGCGCCAGCAGCTCCACAGGGGGCTTAGAGACCCAGTACTTC. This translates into CASSSTGGLETQYF.

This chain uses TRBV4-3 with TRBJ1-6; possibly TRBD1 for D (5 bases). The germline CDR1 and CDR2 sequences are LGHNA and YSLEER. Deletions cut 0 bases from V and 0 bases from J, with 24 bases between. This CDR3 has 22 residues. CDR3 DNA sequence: TGCGCCAGCAGCCAAGATGCCCTTGGACACTTAAAGCCTTTCTCCTATAATTCACCCCTCCACTTT. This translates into CASSQDALGHLKPFSYNSPLHF.

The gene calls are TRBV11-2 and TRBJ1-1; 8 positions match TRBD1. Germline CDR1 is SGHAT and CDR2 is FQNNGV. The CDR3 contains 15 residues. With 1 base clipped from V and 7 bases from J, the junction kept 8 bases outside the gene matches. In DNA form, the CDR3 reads TGTGCCAGCAGCTTAGTCGCAGGGGGCGAAGGTGAAGCTTTCTTT. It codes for CASSLVAGGEGEAFF.

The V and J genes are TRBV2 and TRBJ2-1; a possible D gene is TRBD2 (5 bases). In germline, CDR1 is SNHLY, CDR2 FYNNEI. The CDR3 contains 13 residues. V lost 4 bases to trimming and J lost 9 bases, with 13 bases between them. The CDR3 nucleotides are TGTGCCAGCAGTGTGAATAGCGTTGCTGAGCAGTTCTTC. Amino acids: CASSVNSVAEQFF.

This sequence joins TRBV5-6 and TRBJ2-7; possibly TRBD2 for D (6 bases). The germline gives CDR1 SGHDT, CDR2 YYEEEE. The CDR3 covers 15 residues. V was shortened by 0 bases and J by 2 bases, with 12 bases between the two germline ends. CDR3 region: CASSLGLGGAYEQYF. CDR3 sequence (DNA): TGTGCCAGCAGCTTGGGTTTGGGGGGTGCCTACGAGCAGTACTTC.

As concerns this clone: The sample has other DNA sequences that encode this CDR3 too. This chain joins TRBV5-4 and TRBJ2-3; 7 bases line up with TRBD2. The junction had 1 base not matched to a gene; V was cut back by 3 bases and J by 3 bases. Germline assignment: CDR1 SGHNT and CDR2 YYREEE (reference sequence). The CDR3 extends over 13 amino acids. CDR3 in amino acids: CASSSGGTDTQYF. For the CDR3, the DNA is TGTGCCAGCAGCTCCGGGGGGACAGATACGCAGTATTTT. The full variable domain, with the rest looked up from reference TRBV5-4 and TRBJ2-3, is ETGVTQSPTHLIKTRGQQVTLRCSSQSGHNTVSWYQQALGQGPQFIFQYYREEENGRGNFPPRFSGLQFPNYSSELNVNALELDDSALYLCASSSGGTDTQYFGPGTRLTVL.

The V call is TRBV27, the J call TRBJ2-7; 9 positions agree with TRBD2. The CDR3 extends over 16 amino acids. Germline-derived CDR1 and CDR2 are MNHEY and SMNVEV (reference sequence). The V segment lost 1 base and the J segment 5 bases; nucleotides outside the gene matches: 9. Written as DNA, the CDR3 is TGTGCCAGCAGTTTATTTGGGCGGGAGGGTGGCAACGAGCAGTACTTC. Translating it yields CASSLFGREGGNEQYF.

The CDR3 reads CASSPPGQGPTNEKLFF. Written as DNA, the CDR3 is TGTGCCAGCAGTCCTCCGGGACAGGGGCCCACTAATGAAAAACTGTTTTTT. This chain uses TRBV27 with TRBJ1-4; 10 bases match TRBD1. The CDR3 contains 17 residues. The trim removed 5 bases at V and 2 bases at J, leaving 8 bases unmatched. The germline V gene has CDR1 MNHEY and CDR2 SMNVEV (reference sequence).

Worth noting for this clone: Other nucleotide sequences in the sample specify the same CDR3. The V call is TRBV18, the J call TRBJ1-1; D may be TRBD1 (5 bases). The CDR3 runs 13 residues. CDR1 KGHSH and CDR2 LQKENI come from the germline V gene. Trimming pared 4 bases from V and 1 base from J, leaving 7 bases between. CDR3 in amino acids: CASSLQGNTEAFF. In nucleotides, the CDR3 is TGTGCCAGCTCACTGCAGGGGAACACTGAAGCTTTCTTT.

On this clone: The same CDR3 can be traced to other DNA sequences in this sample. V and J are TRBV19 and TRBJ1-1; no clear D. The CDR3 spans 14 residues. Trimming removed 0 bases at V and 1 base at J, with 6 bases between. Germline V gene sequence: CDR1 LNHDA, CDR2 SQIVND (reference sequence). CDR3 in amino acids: CASSIDRGNTEAFF. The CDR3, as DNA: TGTGCCAGTAGTATAGATCGGGGGAACACTGAAGCTTTCTTT.

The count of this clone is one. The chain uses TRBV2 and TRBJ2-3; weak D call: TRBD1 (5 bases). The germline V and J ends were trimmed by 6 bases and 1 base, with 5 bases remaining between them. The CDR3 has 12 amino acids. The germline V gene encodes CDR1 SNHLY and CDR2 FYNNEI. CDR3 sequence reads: CASRGRTDTQYF. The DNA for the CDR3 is TGTGCCAGCAGGGGGCGCACAGATACGCAGTATTTT.

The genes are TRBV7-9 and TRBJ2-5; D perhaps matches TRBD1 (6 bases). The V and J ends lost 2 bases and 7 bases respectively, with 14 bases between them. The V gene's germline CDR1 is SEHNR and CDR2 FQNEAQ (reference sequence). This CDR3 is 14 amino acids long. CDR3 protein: CASSLQGSQGTQYF. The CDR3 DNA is TGTGCCAGCAGCTTACAGGGGAGTCAGGGGACCCAGTACTTC.

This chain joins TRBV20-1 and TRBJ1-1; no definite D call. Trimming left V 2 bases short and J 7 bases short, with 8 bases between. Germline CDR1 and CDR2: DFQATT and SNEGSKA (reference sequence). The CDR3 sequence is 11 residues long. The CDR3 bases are TGCAGTGCTAGATACGCTTTTGAAGCTTTCTTT. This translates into CSARYAFEAFF.

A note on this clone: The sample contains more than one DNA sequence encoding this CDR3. This CDR3 is CASSTTGNTGELFF. As DNA, the CDR3 is TGTGCCAGTAGTACCACAGGGAACACCGGGGAGCTGTTTTTT. The rearrangement uses TRBV19 and TRBJ2-2; tentatively, D is TRBD1 (5 bases). The V gene lost 4 bases and the J gene lost 1 base, with 7 bases spanning the gap. Germline values: CDR1 LNHDA, CDR2 SQIVND (reference sequence). The CDR3 contains 14 residues. Together with reference TRBV19 and TRBJ2-2, the CDR3 gives the full variable domain: DGGITQSPKYLFRKEGQNVTLSCEQNLNHDAMYWYRQDPGQGLRLIYYSQIVNDFQKGDIAEGYSVSREKKESFPLTVTSAQKNPTAFYLCASSTTGNTGELFFGEGSRLTVL.

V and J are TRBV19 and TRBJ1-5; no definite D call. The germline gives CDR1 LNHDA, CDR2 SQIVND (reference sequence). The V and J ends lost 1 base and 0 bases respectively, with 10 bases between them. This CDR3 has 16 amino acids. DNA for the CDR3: TGTGCCAGTAGTATAGGGGCGGTTTATAGCAATCAGCCCCAGCATTTT. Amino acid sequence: CASSIGAVYSNQPQHF.

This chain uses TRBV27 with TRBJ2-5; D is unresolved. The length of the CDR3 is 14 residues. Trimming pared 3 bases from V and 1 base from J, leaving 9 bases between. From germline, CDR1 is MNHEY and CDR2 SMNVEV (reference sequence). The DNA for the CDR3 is TGTGCCAGCAGTTTGAGGCCGATCCAAGAGACCCAGTACTTC. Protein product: CASSLRPIQETQYF.

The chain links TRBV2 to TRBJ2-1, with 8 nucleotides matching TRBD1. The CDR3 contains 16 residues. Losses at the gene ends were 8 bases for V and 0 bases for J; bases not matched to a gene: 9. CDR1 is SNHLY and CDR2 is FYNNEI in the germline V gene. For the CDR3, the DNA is TGTGCCAGCGCATATAGGACAGGGCCCTCCTACAATGAGCAGTTCTTC. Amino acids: CASAYRTGPSYNEQFF. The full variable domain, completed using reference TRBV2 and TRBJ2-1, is EPEVTQTPSHQVTQMGQEVILRCVPISNHLYFYWYRQILGQKVEFLVSFYNNEISEKSEIFDDQFSVERPDGSNFTLKIRSTKLEDSAMYFCASAYRTGPSYNEQFFGPGTRLTVL.

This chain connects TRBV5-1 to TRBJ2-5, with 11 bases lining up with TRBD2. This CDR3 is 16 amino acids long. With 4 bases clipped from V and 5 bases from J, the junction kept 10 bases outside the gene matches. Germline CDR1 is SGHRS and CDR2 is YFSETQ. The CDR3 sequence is CASSGQLAGVRETQYF. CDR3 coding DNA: TGCGCCAGCAGCGGTCAACTAGCGGGAGTACGGGAGACCCAGTACTTC.

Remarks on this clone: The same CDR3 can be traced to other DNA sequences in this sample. CDR3 sequence: CASSQDRGSTDTQYF. The CDR3 DNA is TGTGCCAGTAGTCAAGACAGGGGGAGCACAGATACGCAGTATTTT. The V gene is TRBV19, the J gene TRBJ2-3, with 9 bases matching TRBD1. The germline V gene has CDR1 LNHDA and CDR2 SQIVND (reference sequence). This CDR3 contains 15 residues. The V gene end was trimmed by 5 bases and the J gene end by 0 bases; junction bases not matched to a gene: 3.

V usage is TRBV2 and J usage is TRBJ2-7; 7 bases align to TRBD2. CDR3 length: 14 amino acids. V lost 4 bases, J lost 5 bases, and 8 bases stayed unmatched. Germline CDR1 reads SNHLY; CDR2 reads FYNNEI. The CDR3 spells CASSVTAGFDEQYF. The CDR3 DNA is TGTGCCAGCAGTGTAACAGCGGGATTCGACGAGCAGTACTTC.

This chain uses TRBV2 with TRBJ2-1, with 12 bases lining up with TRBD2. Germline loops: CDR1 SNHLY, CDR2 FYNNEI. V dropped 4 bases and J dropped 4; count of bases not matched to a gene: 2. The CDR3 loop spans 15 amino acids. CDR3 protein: CASSAGLAGYNEQFF. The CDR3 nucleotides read TGTGCCAGCAGTGCTGGACTAGCGGGGTACAATGAGCAGTTCTTC.